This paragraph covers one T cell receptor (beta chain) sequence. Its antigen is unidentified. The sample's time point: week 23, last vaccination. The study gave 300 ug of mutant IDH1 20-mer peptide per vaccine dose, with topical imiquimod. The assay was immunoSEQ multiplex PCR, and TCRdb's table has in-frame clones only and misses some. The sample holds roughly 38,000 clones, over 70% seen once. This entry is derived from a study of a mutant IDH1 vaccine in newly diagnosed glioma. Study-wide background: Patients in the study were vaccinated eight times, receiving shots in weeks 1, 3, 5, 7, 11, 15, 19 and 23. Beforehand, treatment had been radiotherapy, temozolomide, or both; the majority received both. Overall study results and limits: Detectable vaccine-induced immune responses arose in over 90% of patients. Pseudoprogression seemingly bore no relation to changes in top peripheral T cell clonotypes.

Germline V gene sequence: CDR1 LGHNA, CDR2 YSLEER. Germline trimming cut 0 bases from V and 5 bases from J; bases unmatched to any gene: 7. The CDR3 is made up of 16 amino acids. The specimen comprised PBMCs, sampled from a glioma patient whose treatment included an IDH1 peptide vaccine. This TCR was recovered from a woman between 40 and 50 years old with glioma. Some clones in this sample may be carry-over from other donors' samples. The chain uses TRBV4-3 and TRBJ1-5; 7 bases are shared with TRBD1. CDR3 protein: CASSQEITRGDQPQHF. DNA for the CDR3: TGCGCCAGCAGCCAAGAGATAACCAGGGGGGATCAGCCCCAGCATTTT.